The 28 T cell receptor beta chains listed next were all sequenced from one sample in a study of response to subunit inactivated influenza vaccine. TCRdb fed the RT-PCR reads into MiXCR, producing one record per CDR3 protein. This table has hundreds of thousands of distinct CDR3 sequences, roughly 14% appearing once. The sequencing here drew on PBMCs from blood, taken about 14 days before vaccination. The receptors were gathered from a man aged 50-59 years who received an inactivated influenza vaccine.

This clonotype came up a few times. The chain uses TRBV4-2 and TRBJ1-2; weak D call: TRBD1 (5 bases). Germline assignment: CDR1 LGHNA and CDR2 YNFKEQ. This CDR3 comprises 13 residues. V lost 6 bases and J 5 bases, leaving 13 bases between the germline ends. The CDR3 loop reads CASRIGGGYGYTF. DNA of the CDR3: TGTGCCAGCAGAATCGGGGGAGGGTATGGCTACACCTTC.

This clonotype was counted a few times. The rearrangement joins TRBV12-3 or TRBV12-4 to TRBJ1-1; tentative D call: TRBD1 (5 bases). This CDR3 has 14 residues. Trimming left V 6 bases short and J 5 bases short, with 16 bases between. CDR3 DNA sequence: TGTGCCAGCAGCTCAGGGACGTGGGGAACTGAAGCTTTCTTT. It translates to CASSSGTWGTEAFF.

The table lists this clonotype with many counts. CDR3 residues: CASSPRGFYQPQHF. For the CDR3, the DNA is TGTGCCAGCAGCCCTCGGGGGTTTTATCAGCCCCAGCATTTT. The chain links TRBV6-1 to TRBJ1-5; D is perhaps TRBD1 (5 bases). The CDR3 spans 14 residues. V lost 6 bases and J lost 5, with 14 bases in between. Germline loops: CDR1 MNHNS, CDR2 SASEGT.

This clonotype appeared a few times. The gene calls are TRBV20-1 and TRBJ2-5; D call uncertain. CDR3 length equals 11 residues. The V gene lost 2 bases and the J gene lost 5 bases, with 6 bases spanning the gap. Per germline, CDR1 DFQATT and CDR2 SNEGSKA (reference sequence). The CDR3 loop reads CSARSRETQYF. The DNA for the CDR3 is TGCAGTGCTAGATCCCGGGAGACCCAGTACTTC.

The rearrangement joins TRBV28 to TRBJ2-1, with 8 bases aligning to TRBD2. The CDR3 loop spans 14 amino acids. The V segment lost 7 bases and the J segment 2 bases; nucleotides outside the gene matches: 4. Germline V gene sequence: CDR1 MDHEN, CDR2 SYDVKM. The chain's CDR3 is CASTVAGPYNEQFF. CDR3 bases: TGTGCCAGCACCGTAGCGGGACCCTACAATGAGCAGTTCTTC.

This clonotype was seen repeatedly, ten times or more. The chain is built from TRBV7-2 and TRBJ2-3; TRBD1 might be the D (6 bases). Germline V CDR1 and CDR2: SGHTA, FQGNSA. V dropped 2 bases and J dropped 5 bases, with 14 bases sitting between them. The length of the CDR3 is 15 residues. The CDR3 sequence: CASSLWAGVQDTQYF. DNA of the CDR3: TGTGCCAGCAGCTTATGGGCAGGGGTGCAAGATACGCAGTATTTT. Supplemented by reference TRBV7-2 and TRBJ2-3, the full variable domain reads GAGVSQSPSNKVTEKGKDVELRCDPISGHTALYWYRQSLGQGLEFLIYFQGNSAPDKSGLPSDRFSAERTGGSVSTLTIQRTQQEDSAVYLCASSLWAGVQDTQYFGPGTRLTVL.

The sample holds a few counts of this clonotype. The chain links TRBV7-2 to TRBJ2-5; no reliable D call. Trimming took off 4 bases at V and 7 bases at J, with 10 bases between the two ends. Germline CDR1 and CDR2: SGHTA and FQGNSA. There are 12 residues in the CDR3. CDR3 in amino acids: CASSSYMGTQYF. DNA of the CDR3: TGTGCCAGCAGCTCATACATGGGGACCCAGTACTTC. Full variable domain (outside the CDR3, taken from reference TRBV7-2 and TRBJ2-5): GAGVSQSPSNKVTEKGKDVELRCDPISGHTALYWYRQSLGQGLEFLIYFQGNSAPDKSGLPSDRFSAERTGGSVSTLTIQRTQQEDSAVYLCASSSYMGTQYFGPGTRLLVL.

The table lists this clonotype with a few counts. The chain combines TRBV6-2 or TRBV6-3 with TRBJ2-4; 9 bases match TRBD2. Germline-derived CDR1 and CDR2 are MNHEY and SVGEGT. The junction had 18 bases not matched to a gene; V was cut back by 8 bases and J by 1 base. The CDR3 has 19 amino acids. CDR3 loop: CASAPPPRREGGAKNIQYF. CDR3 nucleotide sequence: TGTGCCAGCGCACCCCCTCCAAGGCGGGAGGGTGGGGCCAAAAACATTCAGTACTTC.

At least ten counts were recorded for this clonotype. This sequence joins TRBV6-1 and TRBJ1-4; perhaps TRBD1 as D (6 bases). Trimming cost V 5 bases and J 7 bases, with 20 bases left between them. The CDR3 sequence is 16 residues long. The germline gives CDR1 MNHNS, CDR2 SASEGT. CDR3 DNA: TGTGCCAGCAGTAAACTACCGGGACACGGAAGTGAAAAACTGTTTTTT. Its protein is CASSKLPGHGSEKLFF.

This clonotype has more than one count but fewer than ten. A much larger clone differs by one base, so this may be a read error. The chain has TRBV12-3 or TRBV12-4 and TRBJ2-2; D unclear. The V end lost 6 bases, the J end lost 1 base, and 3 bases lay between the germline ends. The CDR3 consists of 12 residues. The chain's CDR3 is CASRWNTGELFF. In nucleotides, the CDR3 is TGTGCCAGCAGATGGAACACCGGGGAGCTGTTTTTT.

CDR3 residues: CASSPREAGYNEQFF. The CDR3 nucleotides are TGCGCCAGCAGCCCGAGGGAAGCGGGCTACAATGAGCAGTTCTTC. This chain connects TRBV5-1 to TRBJ2-1; the D gene is possibly TRBD2 (6 bases). Trimming took 4 bases from V and 3 from J, leaving 14 bases between them. CDR1 SGHRS and CDR2 YFSETQ come from the germline V gene. This CDR3 region has 15 residues.

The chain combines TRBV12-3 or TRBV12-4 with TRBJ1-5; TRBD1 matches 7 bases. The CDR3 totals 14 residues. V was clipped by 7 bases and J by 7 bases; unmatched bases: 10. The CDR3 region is CASTETGTGQPQHF. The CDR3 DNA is TGTGCCAGCACCGAGACAGGGACTGGGCAGCCCCAGCATTTT.

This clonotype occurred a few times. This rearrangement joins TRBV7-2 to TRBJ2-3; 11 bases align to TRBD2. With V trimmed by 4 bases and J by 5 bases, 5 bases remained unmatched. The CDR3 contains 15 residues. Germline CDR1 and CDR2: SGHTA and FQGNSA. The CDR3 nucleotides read TGTGCCAGCAGCTCACTAGCGGGGGTAATAGATACGCAGTATTTT. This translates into CASSSLAGVIDTQYF.

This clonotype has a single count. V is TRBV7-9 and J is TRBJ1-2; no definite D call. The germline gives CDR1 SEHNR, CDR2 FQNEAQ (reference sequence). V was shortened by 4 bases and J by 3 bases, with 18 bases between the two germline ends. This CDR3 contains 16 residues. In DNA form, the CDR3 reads TGTGCCAGCAGCTCCCCGGGATCGCGGTCAGACTATGGCTACACCTTC. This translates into CASSSPGSRSDYGYTF.

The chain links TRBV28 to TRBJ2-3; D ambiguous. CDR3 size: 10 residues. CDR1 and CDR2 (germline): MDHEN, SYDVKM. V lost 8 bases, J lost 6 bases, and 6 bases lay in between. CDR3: CASGADTQYF. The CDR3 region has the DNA TGTGCCAGCGGAGCGGATACGCAGTATTTT. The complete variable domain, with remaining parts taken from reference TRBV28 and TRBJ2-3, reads DVKVTQSSRYLVKRTGEKVFLECVQDMDHENMFWYRQDPGLGLRLIYFSYDVKMKEKGDIPEGYSVSREKKERFSLILESASTNQTSMYLCASGADTQYFGPGTRLTVL.

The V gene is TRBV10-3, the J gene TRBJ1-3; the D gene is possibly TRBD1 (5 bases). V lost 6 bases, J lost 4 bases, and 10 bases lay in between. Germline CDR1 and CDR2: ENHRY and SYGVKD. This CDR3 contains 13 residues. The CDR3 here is CAISRDSGNTIYF. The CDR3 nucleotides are TGTGCCATCAGCCGGGACTCCGGAAACACCATATATTTT.

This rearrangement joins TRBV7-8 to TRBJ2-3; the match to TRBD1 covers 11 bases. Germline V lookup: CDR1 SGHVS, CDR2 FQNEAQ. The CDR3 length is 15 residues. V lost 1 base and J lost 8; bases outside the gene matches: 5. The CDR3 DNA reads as TGTGCCAGCAGCTTAGGCCGGGACAGGGGGAGTACGCAGTATTTT. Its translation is CASSLGRDRGSTQYF.

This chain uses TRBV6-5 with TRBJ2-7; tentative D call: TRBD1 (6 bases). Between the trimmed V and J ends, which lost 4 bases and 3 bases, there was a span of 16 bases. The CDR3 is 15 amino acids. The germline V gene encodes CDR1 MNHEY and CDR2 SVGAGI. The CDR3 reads CASSFGITGSYEQYF. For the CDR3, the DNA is TGTGCCAGCAGTTTTGGAATCACAGGGAGCTACGAGCAGTACTTC.

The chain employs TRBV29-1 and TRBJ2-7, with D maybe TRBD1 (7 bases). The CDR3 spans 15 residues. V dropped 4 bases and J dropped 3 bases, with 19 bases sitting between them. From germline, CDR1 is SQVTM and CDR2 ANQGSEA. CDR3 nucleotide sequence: TGCAGCGTTGTGCCAGGGGGGCATCGAAACTACGAGCAGTACTTC. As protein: CSVVPGGHRNYEQYF.

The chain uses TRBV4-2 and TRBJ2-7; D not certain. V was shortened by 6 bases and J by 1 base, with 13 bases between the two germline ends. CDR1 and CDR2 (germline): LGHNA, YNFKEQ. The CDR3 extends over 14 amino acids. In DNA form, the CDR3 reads TGTGCCAGCAGTGCCCTACACGGTTCCTACGAGCAGTACTTC. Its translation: CASSALHGSYEQYF.

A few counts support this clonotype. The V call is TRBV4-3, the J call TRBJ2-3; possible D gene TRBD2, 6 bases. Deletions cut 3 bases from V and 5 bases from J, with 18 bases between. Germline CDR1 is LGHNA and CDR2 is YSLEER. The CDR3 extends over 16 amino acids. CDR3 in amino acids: CASSHKGGMREDTQYF. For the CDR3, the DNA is TGCGCCAGCAGCCACAAAGGCGGGATGAGGGAAGATACGCAGTATTTT.

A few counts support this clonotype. CDR3: CASSSPGTEYWEQYF. The CDR3 DNA follows: TGTGCCAGCAGCTCTCCCGGGACCGAATATTGGGAGCAGTACTTC. This chain links TRBV5-6 with TRBJ2-7, with D perhaps assigned TRBD1 or TRBD2 (5 bases each). CDR3 length: 15 residues. Germline V gene lookup returns CDR1 SGHDT and CDR2 YYEEEE. The V end was cut by 3 bases, the J end by 7 bases, with 20 bases between.

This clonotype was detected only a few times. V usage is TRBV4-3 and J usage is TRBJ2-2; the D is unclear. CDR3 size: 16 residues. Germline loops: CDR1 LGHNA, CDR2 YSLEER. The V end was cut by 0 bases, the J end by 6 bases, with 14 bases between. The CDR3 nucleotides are TGCGCCAGCAGCCAAGAATATCGGCAGGTCCCCGGGGAGCTGTTTTTT. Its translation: CASSQEYRQVPGELFF.

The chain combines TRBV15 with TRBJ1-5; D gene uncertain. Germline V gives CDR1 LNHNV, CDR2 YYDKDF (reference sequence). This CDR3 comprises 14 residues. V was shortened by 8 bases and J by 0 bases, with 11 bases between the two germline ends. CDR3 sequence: CATARHHSNQPQHF. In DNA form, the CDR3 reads TGTGCCACCGCTAGACATCATAGCAATCAGCCCCAGCATTTT. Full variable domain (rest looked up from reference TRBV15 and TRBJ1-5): DAMVIQNPRYQVTQFGKPVTLSCSQTLNHNVMYWYQQKSSQAPKLLFHYYDKDFNNEADTPDNFQSRRPNTSFCFLDIRSPGLGDTAMYLCATARHHSNQPQHFGDGTRLSIL.

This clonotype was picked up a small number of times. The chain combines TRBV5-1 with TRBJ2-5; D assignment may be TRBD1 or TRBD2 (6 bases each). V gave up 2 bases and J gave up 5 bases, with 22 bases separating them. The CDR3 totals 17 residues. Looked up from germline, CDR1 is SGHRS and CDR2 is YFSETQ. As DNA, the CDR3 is TGCGCCAGCAGCTTACGAGCAGGGGAAGGCGGAGGGGAGACCCAGTACTTC. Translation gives CASSLRAGEGGGETQYF.

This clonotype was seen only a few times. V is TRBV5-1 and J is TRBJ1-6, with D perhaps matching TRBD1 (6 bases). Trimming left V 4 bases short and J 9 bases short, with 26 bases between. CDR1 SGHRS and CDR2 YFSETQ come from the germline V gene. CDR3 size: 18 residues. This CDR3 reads CASSPFGGVVASGSPLHF. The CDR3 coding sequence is TGCGCCAGCAGCCCATTTGGGGGCGTAGTGGCATCCGGTTCACCCCTCCACTTT.

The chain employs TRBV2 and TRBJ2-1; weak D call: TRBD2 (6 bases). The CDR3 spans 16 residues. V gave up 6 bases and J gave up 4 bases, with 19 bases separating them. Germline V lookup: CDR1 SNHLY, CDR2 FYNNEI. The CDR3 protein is CASRAGLGVPYNEQFF. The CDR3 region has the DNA TGTGCCAGCAGGGCGGGGCTCGGGGTTCCTTACAATGAGCAGTTCTTC.

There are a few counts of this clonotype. CDR3 nucleotide sequence: TGCGCCAGCAGCCAGGGTTTTAGCGGGGTTTACAATGAGCAGTTCTTC. Translation gives CASSQGFSGVYNEQFF. The rearrangement links TRBV4-3 to TRBJ2-1; TRBD2 matches 8 bases. CDR1 LGHNA and CDR2 YSLEER come from the germline V gene. V dropped 3 bases and J dropped 4; count of bases not matched to a gene: 8. The CDR3 is 16 residues long.